The present T cell receptor beta chain was sequenced within a study of T cell responses to AZD1222 COVID-19 vaccine. Study observations and caveats: Spike-specific TCR breadth and depth grew following two AZD1222 doses.

Measured with immunoSEQ multiplex PCR; TCRdb has only the in-frame clones, and not every one. The table lists 120,000 to 150,000 clones, 90% to 95% of them singletons. Comments on this clone: Its cognate antigen is unknown.

The CDR3 loop spans 15 amino acids. V dropped 2 bases and J dropped 6; count of bases not matched to a gene: 4. The germline CDR1 and CDR2 sequences are ENHRY and SYGVKD. This TCR was recovered from an adult in good health. The sample in question was peripheral blood, obtained on day 0 of AZD1222 vaccination. V usage is TRBV10-3 and J usage is TRBJ2-7; 13 nucleotides match TRBD2. The CDR3 DNA follows: TGTGCCATCAGTGAGGGACTAGCGGGAGTTCGCGAGCAGTACTTC. Translated: CAISEGLAGVREQYF.